The following is a T cell receptor (beta chain) sequence with its context. This clonotype was counted only a few times. Its target antigen remains unknown. No base qualities exist here, and no much larger clone lies one base off it. This entry belongs to a study of T-cell reconstitution after alpha-beta-depleted transplantation in children (dated by TCRdb to 2015 to 2016). The study in broad terms: Using TCR repertoire profiling, the study quantitatively followed how T-cell immune reconstitution unfolded in children after TCRalphabeta/CD19-depleted allogeneic hematopoietic cell transplantation. Study-wide findings and limitations: Apparently early alphabetaT-cell count recovery about two months after transplant reportedly relied on only several hundred rapidly expanded clones derived from non-depleted graft cells. The high TCRbeta diversity at day 60 in some patients was ascribed to recipient T cells and intrathymic progenitors that had survived conditioning. Over the following months the frequencies of hyperexpanded clones went down, and after one year T-cell counts and TCRbeta diversity were mostly credited to newly produced T cells.

Library construction relied on PCR. For sequencing, an Illumina HiSeq 2500 was employed. Molecular barcoding was employed in the preparation of TCR libraries, with unique molecular identifiers being used to normalize TCRbeta repertoire quantification. The public reads were reprocessed in TCRdb via fastp at Q25 and MiXCR, keeping in-frame beta chains. Every CDR3 protein is listed once, alongside the most common genes and DNA of its rows. Across this sample there are almost 600,000 distinct CDR3 sequences, with 25% to 30% seen only once. The ten largest clones take up 30% to 40% of the sample. The treatment or condition label here, explained by the study, means: allogeneic hematopoietic cell transplantation with graft depleted of TCRalphabeta T cells and CD19 B cells. The transplant recipients were children given TCRalphabeta/CD19-depleted allogeneic hematopoietic cell grafts. The CDR3 measures 14 amino acids from cysteine to phenylalanine. Left in the record is the CDR3 DNA by itself, 42 bases read in frame from the first base. Reading the germline V gene gives CDR1 SQVTM and CDR2 ANQGSEA. Trimming accounts for 3 bases at V and 2 bases at J, while the number of junction bases matched to no gene is 3.

The clonotype originates from a boy less than two years old with Wiskott-Aldrich syndrome, due to receive a stem cell transplant. The specimen was PBMCs, collected before TCRalphabeta/CD19-depleted stem cell transplant. The chain couples TRBV29-1 to TRBJ2-1; 8 bases in the junction line up with TRBD2. The DNA sequence reads TGCAGCGTTGACGAGACTAGCGCCTACAATGAGCAGTTCTTC. Its protein product is CSVDETSAYNEQFF.